This TCR beta chain appears in the sequencing data of a study of T cells in Graves' hyperthyroidism and ophthalmopathy. Overall study findings and caveats: Clonotypes that were expanded in thyroid above 0.001 mostly appeared in blood too.

At least ten counts were recorded for this clonotype. The antigen is undetermined. Exclusion of a patient resulted from uncontrolled infection, other autoimmune disease, pregnancy or lactation. RNA transcripts were the template for amplifying TCR beta CDR3 regions. Researchers ran a first-round RT-PCR on the TCR CDR3 using the HTBI primer set. MiXCR was run by TCRdb on the multiplex PCR reads, yielding one entry per CDR3 protein. There are 540,000 or so distinct CDR3 sequences in the sample; around 45% occur only once, and around 17% lies in the top ten. Trimming at V came to 3 bases and at J to 5 bases, leaving 4 bases not matched to a gene. The CDR3 is made up of 14 amino acids. Germline CDR1 reads LNHDA; CDR2 reads SQIVND (reference sequence).

Sequencing was carried out using peripheral blood or thyroid tissue (not recorded which). The source of this sequence is an adult woman with Graves' disease, either hyperthyroidism or ophthalmopathy (not recorded which). The J gene is TRBJ1-1, the V gene TRBV19; 9 nucleotides line up with TRBD1. The DNA of the CDR3 is TGTGCCAGTAGTATCCGTGACAGGGGGACTGAAGCTTTCTTT. Amino acids: CASSIRDRGTEAFF.